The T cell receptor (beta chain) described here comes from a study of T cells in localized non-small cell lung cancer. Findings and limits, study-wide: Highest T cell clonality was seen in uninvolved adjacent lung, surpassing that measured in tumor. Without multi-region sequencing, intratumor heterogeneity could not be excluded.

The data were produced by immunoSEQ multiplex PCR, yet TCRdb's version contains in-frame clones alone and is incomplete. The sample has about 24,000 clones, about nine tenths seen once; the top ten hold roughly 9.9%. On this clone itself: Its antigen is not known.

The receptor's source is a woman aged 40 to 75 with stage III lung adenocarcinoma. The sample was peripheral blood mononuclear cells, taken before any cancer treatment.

CDR3: CASSPPTTGRISLSGANVLTF. The CDR3 region has the DNA TGTGCCAGCTCACCACCCACCACGGGACGGATCTCACTCTCTGGGGCCAACGTCCTGACTTTC. This chain uses TRBV18 with TRBJ2-6; D is possibly TRBD1 or TRBD2 (5 bases each). The germline CDR1 and CDR2 sequences are KGHSH and LQKENI. This CDR3 contains 21 residues. The V end was cut by 0 bases, the J end by 0 bases, with 21 bases between. Variable domain in full (rest from reference TRBV18 and TRBJ2-6): NAGVMQNPRHLVRRRGQEARLRCSPMKGHSHVYWYRQLPEEGLKFMVYLQKENIIDESGMPKERFSAEFPKEGPSILRIQQVVRGDSAAYFCASSPPTTGRISLSGANVLTFGAGSRLTVL.